Presented here are 17 T cell receptor beta chains from one specimen sequenced in a study of cytomegalovirus exposure and HLA in healthy donors. With 60 Vbeta and 13 Jbeta primers, the PCR was carried out. The method was immunoSEQ multiplex PCR; TCRdb's version includes in-frame clones alone and lacks a portion of them. This repertoire shows about 93,000 clones, less than 80% found once; its top ten account for about 3.5%. The material sequenced was PBMCs. The receptor set was obtained from a woman in her thirties or forties in good health and CMV-seronegative.

The CDR3 loop is CSVDPSGLYNEQFF. CDR3 DNA: TGCAGCGTTGACCCTAGCGGGCTTTACAATGAGCAGTTCTTC. The chain is built from TRBV29-1 and TRBJ2-1, with TRBD2 identical over 8 bases. CDR3 length: 14 residues. V lost 3 bases, J lost 4 bases, and 5 bases stayed unmatched. Germline loops: CDR1 SQVTM, CDR2 ANQGSEA.

This clone was observed a handful of times. The chain joins TRBV12-5 to TRBJ1-1, with a possible D match to TRBD1 (6 bases). V was cut by 7 bases and J by 3 bases, with 24 bases left in between. The CDR3 consists of 17 residues. Per the germline V gene, CDR1 is LGHNT and CDR2 is FRNRAP. The chain's CDR3 is CASVPPRQAGRDTEAFF. DNA for the CDR3: TGTGCTAGTGTTCCTCCACGACAGGCTGGCCGGGACACTGAAGCTTTCTTT. The entire variable domain, with the rest obtained from reference TRBV12-5 and TRBJ1-1, is as follows: DARVTQTPRHKVTEMGQEVTMRCQPILGHNTVFWYRQTMMQGLELLAYFRNRAPLDDSGMPKDRFSAEMPDATLATLKIQPSEPRDSAVYFCASVPPRQAGRDTEAFFGQGTRLTVV.

The rearrangement links TRBV19 to TRBJ1-5; 9 nucleotides line up with TRBD1. V shed 7 bases, J shed 1 base, and the junction held 5 bases outside the gene matches. The germline V gene has CDR1 LNHDA and CDR2 SQIVND (reference sequence). CDR3 size: 15 residues. The DNA for the CDR3 is TGTGCCAGTACCCTGGACAGGGGCAGCAATCAGCCCCAGCATTTT. Translated: CASTLDRGSNQPQHF.

The chain couples TRBV11-2 to TRBJ1-2, with D perhaps matching TRBD1 (6 bases). This CDR3 region has 13 residues. Looked up from germline, CDR1 is SGHAT and CDR2 is FQNNGV. V was shortened by 3 bases and J by 7 bases, with 12 bases between the two germline ends. The CDR3 nucleotides read TGTGCCAGCAGCTTGTCCGCCAGGGGTGGCTACACCTTC. Encoded protein: CASSLSARGGYTF.

This chain connects TRBV28 to TRBJ2-7; 8 bases agree with TRBD2. Germline V gene lookup returns CDR1 MDHEN and CDR2 SYDVKM. The CDR3 has 15 residues. J was trimmed by 4 bases and V by 5 bases; bases with no gene match: 10. The CDR3 protein is CASSRGGLAEYEQYF. CDR3 nucleotides: TGTGCCAGCAGTCGAGGAGGACTAGCAGAATACGAGCAGTACTTC.

This clone was observed a single time. The rearrangement links TRBV2 to TRBJ1-3; no clear D gene. The J call may be faulty, since TRBJ2-2 better matches the DNA end. CDR1 and CDR2 from the germline V gene are SNHLY and FYNNEI. CDR3 length: 15 residues. The CDR3 is CASSDGLRSNGELFF. The CDR3 DNA is TGTGCCAGCAGTGACGGGCTCCGAAGCAACGGGGAGCTGTTTTTT.

The rearrangement links TRBV18 to TRBJ2-3, with TRBD2 identical over 9 bases. In germline, CDR1 is KGHSH, CDR2 LQKENI. This CDR3 contains 14 residues. The junction had 4 bases not matched to a gene; V was cut back by 6 bases and J by 3 bases. CDR3 region: CASSVSGSTDTQYF. The CDR3 DNA reads TGTGCCAGCTCCGTTAGCGGGAGTACAGATACGCAGTATTTT.

This chain joins TRBV7-9 and TRBJ2-3; possibly TRBD1 for D (7 bases). V lost 5 bases and J lost 4, with 10 bases in between. This CDR3 region has 13 residues. In germline, CDR1 is SEHNR, CDR2 FQNEAQ (reference sequence). The CDR3 DNA follows: TGTGCCAGCAGCCAGGGGGGTGCAGATACGCAGTATTTT. Its protein product is CASSQGGADTQYF.

The chain combines TRBV29-1 with TRBJ1-1; D ambiguous. V was cut by 3 bases and J by 5 bases, with 10 bases left in between. Germline V CDR1 and CDR2: SQVTM, ANQGSEA. This CDR3 contains 12 residues. The CDR3 is CSVDSPETEAFF. CDR3 nucleotides: TGCAGCGTTGATAGCCCGGAGACTGAAGCTTTCTTT.

This clone has just a few counts. This specimen includes other DNA sequences encoding the same CDR3. This rearrangement joins TRBV7-9 to TRBJ1-2, with 8 bases aligning to TRBD1. The CDR3 totals 14 residues. Trimming took 1 base from V and 6 from J; bases not matched to a gene: 4. Germline CDR1 reads SEHNR; CDR2 reads FQNEAQ (reference sequence). The CDR3 spells CASSLDRTGNGYTF. The CDR3 bases are TGTGCCAGCAGCTTAGACCGGACAGGGAATGGCTACACCTTC.

This sequence joins TRBV7-2 and TRBJ2-7; D not certain. Per germline, CDR1 SGHTA and CDR2 FQGNSA. V lost 2 bases to trimming and J lost 3 bases, with 20 bases between them. The CDR3 runs 17 residues. CDR3 DNA: TGTGCCAGCAGCTTACGAGTAGTGGGCTCGTATATCTACGAGCAGTACTTC. Its translation is CASSLRVVGSYIYEQYF.

This clone has a handful of counts. V usage is TRBV2 and J usage is TRBJ1-2; D perhaps matches TRBD1 (5 bases). V shed 7 bases and J shed 4 bases, with 10 bases lying between them. This CDR3 comprises 12 residues. Germline CDR1 and CDR2: SNHLY and FYNNEI. CDR3 bases: TGTGCCAGCATCGGGGGAGCCTATGGCTACACCTTC. It specifies CASIGGAYGYTF.

The rearrangement joins TRBV11-3 to TRBJ2-7; D might be TRBD1 (5 bases). The CDR3 loop spans 13 amino acids. V lost 2 bases and J 5 bases, leaving 10 bases between the germline ends. Germline V gene sequence: CDR1 SGHNT, CDR2 YENEEA. CDR3 sequence reads: CASSLSRAHEQYF. The CDR3 DNA sequence: TGTGCCAGCAGCTTAAGCAGGGCTCACGAGCAGTACTTC.

The V call is TRBV6-6, the J call TRBJ2-1; a possible D gene is TRBD2 (5 bases). The CDR3 covers 12 residues. Germline assignment: CDR1 MNHNY and CDR2 SVGAGI (reference sequence). V shed 4 bases and J shed 12 bases, with 13 bases lying between them. The CDR3 DNA is TGTGCCAGCAGTTCCCGGACTTCCCCGCAGTTCTTC. Translating it yields CASSSRTSPQFF.

This clone has only one observation. The chain has TRBV12-1 and TRBJ2-7; the table gives TRBD2 as D, unverified against the DNA. TRBV12-1 is described as a pseudogene. CDR3 length: 16 amino acids. The CDR3 reads CASSFSDLIKFYEQYF. DNA of the CDR3: TGTGCCAGCAGCTTTAGCGATCTCATAAAATTCTACGAGCAGTACTTC.

The chain has TRBV11-3 and TRBJ1-1, with TRBD1 matching over 7 bases. Germline CDR1 is SGHNT and CDR2 is YENEEA. The CDR3 runs 13 residues. V gave up 0 bases and J gave up 8 bases; unmatched junction bases: 3. The CDR3 is CASSLEDRTEAFF. In DNA, the CDR3 is TGTGCCAGCAGCTTAGAGGACAGGACCGAAGCTTTCTTT.

The chain joins TRBV9 to TRBJ1-1; TRBD1 matches 7 bases. V gave up 3 bases and J gave up 0 bases; unmatched junction bases: 5. The CDR3 totals 15 residues. Germline lookup yields CDR1 SGDLS and CDR2 YYNGEE. CDR3 loop: CASSAADRMNTEAFF. CDR3 sequence (DNA): TGTGCCAGCAGCGCCGCGGACAGGATGAACACTGAAGCTTTCTTT.